The subject of this entry is one T cell receptor (beta chain). Only in-frame clones appear in the TCRdb table, and some are missing; sequencing was by immunoSEQ multiplex PCR. Here the sample spans 100,000 to 110,000 clones, approximately 89% being singletons. The CDR3 sequence is 17 residues long. Germline V gives CDR1 MDHEN, CDR2 SYDVKM. These data originate in a study of OX40 agonist ivuxolimab in advanced cancers. For the study at large: Dose-escalation patients were diagnosed with hepatocellular carcinoma, melanoma, renal cell cancer or head and neck cancer. A mean age of roughly 66 years, range roughly 20 to 90, was recorded, and 80% to 90% were male.

Sequenced material: CD4+ or CD8+ T cells sorted from blood, taken in a trial of the OX40 agonist ivuxolimab. This receptor was identified in an adult with an advanced solid tumor such as melanoma, head and neck, liver or kidney cancer. The rearrangement uses TRBV28 and TRBJ1-5, with D unresolved. CDR3 residues: CAIDREKLGDSNQPQHF. The CDR3 bases are TGTGCTATCGACCGGGAGAAGCTTGGGGATAGCAATCAGCCCCAGCATTTT.